Listed below are T cell receptor beta chains from one sample, sequenced in a study of T cells in Graves' hyperthyroidism and ophthalmopathy. TCRdb reprocessed the multiplex PCR reads with MiXCR, giving one entry per CDR3 protein. The sample contains about 350,000 distinct CDR3 sequences, approximately 15% of which appear only once. Sequencing input: blood. These TCRs come from a woman aged 30 to 39 with Graves' hyperthyroidism. The CDR3 runs from the conserved cysteine through the conserved F or W. The order of the fields is J gene, D gene, V gene, clone size, CDR3 protein, CDR3 DNA. The D gene is left open where the match is weak. Where a row states a size, it is once, few, many or the class of an expanded clone; other rows omit it.

j_gene: TRBJ2-2; d_gene: TRBD2; v_gene: TRBV10-2; abundance: NA; CDR3aa: CASSVAGDPNTGELFF; CDR3nt: TGCGCCAGCAGTGTGGCGGGAGACCCGAACACCGGGGAGCTGTTTTTT
j_gene: TRBJ1-5; d_gene: NA; v_gene: TRBV30; abundance: few; CDR3aa: CAWSVGDILNQPQHF; CDR3nt: TGTGCCTGGAGTGTCGGGGACATTCTTAATCAGCCCCAGCATTTT
j_gene: TRBJ2-3; d_gene: NA; v_gene: TRBV15; abundance: many; CDR3aa: CATSRDPEFQDTQYF; CDR3nt: TGTGCCACCAGCAGAGATCCAGAGTTTCAAGATACGCAGTATTTT
j_gene: TRBJ2-7; d_gene: TRBD2; v_gene: TRBV14; abundance: NA; CDR3aa: CASSDGLVYEQYF; CDR3nt: TGTGCCAGCAGCGACGGACTAGTTTACGAGCAGTACTTC
j_gene: TRBJ2-1; d_gene: NA; v_gene: TRBV2; abundance: few; CDR3aa: CASSAGVSYNEQFF; CDR3nt: TGTGCCAGCAGTGCAGGGGTCTCCTACAATGAGCAGTTCTTC
j_gene: TRBJ2-5; d_gene: TRBD2; v_gene: TRBV28; abundance: many; CDR3aa: CASSLWPLAGRGTQYF; CDR3nt: TGTGCCAGCAGTTTATGGCCGCTAGCGGGACGCGGGACCCAGTACTTC
j_gene: TRBJ2-1; d_gene: TRBD2; v_gene: TRBV11-2; abundance: many; CDR3aa: CASSLAGLAGGNNEQFF; CDR3nt: TGTGCCAGCAGCTTAGCGGGACTAGCGGGAGGAAACAATGAGCAGTTCTTC
j_gene: TRBJ2-1; d_gene: NA; v_gene: TRBV5-6; abundance: many; CDR3aa: CASSLMSGHNEQFF; CDR3nt: TGTGCCAGCAGCTTGATGAGCGGCCACAATGAGCAGTTCTTC
j_gene: TRBJ2-1; d_gene: NA; v_gene: TRBV28; abundance: few; CDR3aa: CAIRGYSYNEQFF; CDR3nt: TGTGCCATCAGGGGTTATTCTTACAATGAGCAGTTCTTC
j_gene: TRBJ2-2; d_gene: NA; v_gene: TRBV5-1; abundance: few; CDR3aa: CASSLVLAVGELFF; CDR3nt: TGCGCCAGCAGCTTGGTTTTAGCGGTGGGCGAGCTGTTTTTT
j_gene: TRBJ2-7; d_gene: NA; v_gene: TRBV20-1; abundance: NA; CDR3aa: CSARGTLDHEQYF; CDR3nt: TGCAGTGCTAGGGGGACACTTGACCACGAGCAGTACTTC